Each of the 21 T cell receptor beta chains below was sequenced from the same sample in a study of T cell responses to AZD1222 COVID-19 vaccine. Assay: immunoSEQ multiplex PCR; the TCRdb copy retains only in-frame clones and omits some. The repertoire holds approximately 80,000 clones, with 80% to 90% as singletons. The specimen comprised peripheral blood, sampled 28 days after the second AZD1222 dose. These receptors were taken from an adult who received the AZD1222 COVID-19 vaccine.

This clone was picked up one time. V is TRBV5-8 and J is TRBJ1-4; a possible D gene is TRBD1 (5 bases). The germline V and J ends were trimmed by 4 bases and 3 bases, with 13 bases remaining between them. This CDR3 spans 15 amino acids. CDR1 is SGHTS, CDR2 YDEGEE, per germline. The CDR3 DNA follows: TGTGCCAGCAGCCCTGGAGCCAGGGCTAATGAAAAACTGTTTTTT. Translated, it gives CASSPGARANEKLFF.

A few counts support this clone. This chain uses TRBV4-2 with TRBJ2-2; D not resolved. The germline CDR1 and CDR2 sequences are LGHNA and YNFKEQ. V was cut by 5 bases and J by 2 bases, with 9 bases left in between. This CDR3 has 14 amino acids. CDR3 residues: CASSGRANTGELFF. CDR3 nucleotide sequence: TGTGCCAGCAGCGGACGGGCCAACACCGGGGAGCTGTTTTTT.

The V call is TRBV9, the J call TRBJ2-2; TRBD1 is a possible D gene (6 bases). Trimming shortened V by 4 bases and J by 6 bases, and 16 bases separated the two germline ends. The germline V gene encodes CDR1 SGDLS and CDR2 YYNGEE. The CDR3 covers 15 residues. The CDR3 is CASSLQGDVAGELFF. The CDR3 DNA reads TGTGCCAGCAGCCTACAGGGAGATGTCGCCGGGGAGCTGTTTTTT.

This sequence joins TRBV7-7 and TRBJ2-2; D unclear. The CDR3 totals 13 residues. The germline V and J ends were trimmed by 6 bases and 3 bases, with 8 bases remaining between them. CDR1 is SSHAT, CDR2 FNYEAQ, per germline (reference sequence). The CDR3 nucleotides read TGTGCCAGCAGATCTGACTACACCGGGGAGCTGTTTTTT. Amino acids: CASRSDYTGELFF.

The chain recombines TRBV10-3 with TRBJ2-2, with TRBD1 as a possible D gene (6 bases). The CDR3 runs 14 residues. The V gene lost 10 bases and the J gene lost 1 base, with 13 bases spanning the gap. Germline loops: CDR1 ENHRY, CDR2 SYGVKD. CDR3 in amino acids: CATGNRENTGELFF. As DNA, the CDR3 is TGTGCCACCGGAAACAGGGAGAACACCGGGGAGCTGTTTTTT.

Comments on this clone: Additional DNA sequences in this sample encode the identical CDR3. The chain is built from TRBV12-3 or TRBV12-4 and TRBJ1-1; D is uncertain. This CDR3 is 11 amino acids long. V was shortened by 7 bases and J by 4 bases, with 7 bases between the two germline ends. The CDR3 here is CASTSLTEAFF. The DNA for the CDR3 is TGTGCCAGCACGTCGCTCACTGAAGCTTTCTTT.

The rearrangement links TRBV6-5 to TRBJ2-7; 8 bases are a match to TRBD1. Germline values: CDR1 MNHEY, CDR2 SVGAGI. The CDR3 totals 15 residues. V was pared by 6 bases and J by 9 bases, with 16 bases of the junction left unmatched. CDR3 sequence: CASSGTGPLNLVQYF. DNA of the CDR3: TGTGCCAGCAGCGGGACAGGCCCATTGAATCTTGTGCAGTACTTC.

This sequence joins TRBV28 and TRBJ1-1; D remains ambiguous. V was cut by 3 bases and J by 3 bases, with 14 bases left in between. This CDR3 has 15 amino acids. Germline CDR1 is MDHEN and CDR2 is SYDVKM. DNA of the CDR3: TGTGCCAGCAGTTTTTTCCCTGAGGGATACACTGAAGCTTTCTTT. Its protein is CASSFFPEGYTEAFF.

This rearrangement joins TRBV3-1 (or the pseudogene TRBV3-2) to TRBJ1-3; D is unresolved. Trimming stripped 1 base from V and 2 bases from J, with 12 bases between. Germline CDR1 is LGHDT and CDR2 is YNNKEL (reference sequence). The CDR3 spans 16 residues. The CDR3 reads CASSQVPSGTGNTIYF. CDR3 nucleotide sequence: TGTGCCAGCAGCCAAGTCCCATCCGGAACTGGAAACACCATATATTTT.

The CDR3 sequence: CASSYRGLPGYAFF. The CDR3, as DNA: TGTGCCAGCAGTTACAGAGGCCTCCCGGGATATGCGTTCTTC. This chain links TRBV6-5 with TRBJ2-1, with a possible D match to TRBD2 (5 bases). Trimming removed 2 bases at V and 15 bases at J, with 20 bases between. The CDR3 spans 14 residues. Germline CDR1 and CDR2: MNHEY and SVGAGI.

The chain has TRBV9 and TRBJ1-2, with 8 positions matching TRBD1. Unmatched junction bases numbered 9, after V lost 4 bases and J lost 4 bases. Germline values: CDR1 SGDLS, CDR2 YYNGEE. The CDR3 has 15 amino acids. The CDR3 sequence: CASSPEDRAVYGYTF. The CDR3 bases are TGTGCCAGCAGCCCAGAGGACAGGGCCGTCTATGGCTACACCTTC.

The chain employs TRBV9 and TRBJ1-3, with D possibly TRBD1 on 6 matching bases. V lost 0 bases and J 3 bases, leaving 13 bases between the germline ends. The germline V gene encodes CDR1 SGDLS and CDR2 YYNGEE. The CDR3 runs 16 residues. CDR3 nucleotide sequence: TGTGCCAGCAGCGTAGCCGGGGGGGCTTTTGGAAACACCATATATTTT. Amino acid sequence: CASSVAGGAFGNTIYF.

The CDR3 sequence is CAIRRRGEQLGGTINEQFF. CDR3 DNA: TGTGCCATCAGGAGAAGGGGGGAGCAGCTCGGGGGCACTATCAATGAGCAGTTCTTC. The chain uses TRBV10-3 and TRBJ2-1; possibly TRBD1 or TRBD2 for D (6 bases each). Germline V lookup: CDR1 ENHRY, CDR2 SYGVKD. With 6 bases removed from V and 6 bases from J, the gap between germline ends came to 30 bases. The CDR3 runs 19 residues.

The chain has TRBV2 and TRBJ2-1; D call uncertain. Trimming pared 7 bases from V and 0 bases from J, leaving 10 bases between. This CDR3 has 14 residues. The germline V gene encodes CDR1 SNHLY and CDR2 FYNNEI. CDR3 nucleotide sequence: TGTGCCAGCAACGCGGAGAGCTCCTACAATGAGCAGTTCTTC. The encoded protein is CASNAESSYNEQFF.

The J gene is TRBJ2-3, the V gene TRBV4-3; 12 bases align to TRBD2. V shed 0 bases and J 2 bases; nucleotides not matched to a gene: 9. The CDR3 is 19 residues long. Germline V gene data show CDR1 as LGHNA and CDR2 as YSLEER. The CDR3 here is CASSQDPLAGGAFTDTQYF. As DNA, the CDR3 is TGCGCCAGCAGCCAAGATCCCCTAGCGGGGGGGGCCTTCACAGATACGCAGTATTTT.

This chain links TRBV5-4 with TRBJ2-3, with 7 nucleotides matching TRBD1. The V gene end was trimmed by 4 bases and the J gene end by 9 bases; junction bases not matched to a gene: 5. Looked up from germline, CDR1 is SGHNT and CDR2 is YYREEE (reference sequence). The CDR3 has 12 amino acids. The CDR3 sequence: CASSLGGLTQYF. The DNA for the CDR3 is TGTGCCAGCAGCCTAGGGGGCTTGACGCAGTATTTT.

The J gene is TRBJ1-1, the V gene TRBV6-5, with D uncertain. CDR1 MNHEY and CDR2 SVGAGI come from the germline V gene. Trimming shortened V by 5 bases and J by 1 base, and 11 bases separated the two germline ends. This CDR3 region has 14 residues. The CDR3 nucleotides are TGTGCCAGCAGTCTAGCCGGTAGGAACACTGAAGCTTTCTTT. The encoded protein is CASSLAGRNTEAFF.

V gene TRBV5-1 combines with J gene TRBJ2-5; D perhaps matches TRBD1 (5 bases). V dropped 0 bases and J dropped 4 bases, with 10 bases sitting between them. CDR1 is SGHRS, CDR2 YFSETQ, per germline. The CDR3 contains 14 residues. The CDR3 is CASSLGAGRETQYF. In nucleotides, the CDR3 is TGCGCCAGCAGCTTGGGGGCAGGGCGAGAGACCCAGTACTTC.

The chain employs TRBV7-9 and TRBJ2-5; the match to TRBD1 covers 7 bases. V was clipped by 2 bases and J by 5 bases; unmatched bases: 2. From germline, CDR1 is SEHNR and CDR2 FQNEAQ (reference sequence). The CDR3 runs 13 residues. CDR3 residues: CASSLQGVETQYF. In nucleotides, the CDR3 is TGTGCCAGCAGCTTACAGGGGGTGGAGACCCAGTACTTC.

The gene calls are TRBV6-5 and TRBJ1-1, with D possibly matching TRBD1 (6 bases). The V and J ends lost 7 bases and 12 bases respectively, with 18 bases between them. This CDR3 region has 12 residues. CDR1 and CDR2 (germline): MNHEY, SVGAGI. The CDR3 reads CASTPGRGRSFF. CDR3 DNA sequence: TGTGCCAGCACTCCGGGACGGGGGCGATCTTTCTTT.

The chain carries TRBV11-2 and TRBJ1-4; D remains unclear. Germline assignment: CDR1 SGHAT and CDR2 FQNNGV. The CDR3 consists of 16 residues. Trimming took off 5 bases at V and 5 bases at J, with 18 bases between the two ends. DNA for the CDR3: TGTGCCAGCAGCCCGGGGAGAGGAGGGTTAAATGAAAAACTGTTTTTT. Amino acids: CASSPGRGGLNEKLFF. Using reference TRBV11-2 and TRBJ1-4 for the parts outside the CDR3, the full variable domain is EAGVAQSPRYKIIEKRQSVAFWCNPISGHATLYWYQQILGQGPKLLIQFQNNGVVDDSQLPKDRFSAERLKGVDSTLKIQPAKLEDSAVYLCASSPGRGGLNEKLFFGSGTQLSVL.